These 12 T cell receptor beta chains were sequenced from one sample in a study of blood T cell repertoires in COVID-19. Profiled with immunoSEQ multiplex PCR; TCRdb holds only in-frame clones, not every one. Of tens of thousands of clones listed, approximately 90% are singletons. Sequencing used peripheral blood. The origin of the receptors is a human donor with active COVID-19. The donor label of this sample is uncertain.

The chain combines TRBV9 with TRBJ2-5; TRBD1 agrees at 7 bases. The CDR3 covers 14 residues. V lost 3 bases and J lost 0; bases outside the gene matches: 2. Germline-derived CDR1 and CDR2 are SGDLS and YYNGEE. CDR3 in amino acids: CASSADRNQETQYF. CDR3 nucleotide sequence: TGTGCCAGCAGCGCGGACAGGAACCAAGAGACCCAGTACTTC.

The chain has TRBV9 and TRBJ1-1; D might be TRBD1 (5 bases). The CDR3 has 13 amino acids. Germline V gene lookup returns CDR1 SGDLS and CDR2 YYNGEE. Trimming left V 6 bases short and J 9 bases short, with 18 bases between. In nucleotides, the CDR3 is TGTGCCAGCACACCCAGTGGGTCAGGGCAAGCTTTCTTT. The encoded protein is CASTPSGSGQAFF. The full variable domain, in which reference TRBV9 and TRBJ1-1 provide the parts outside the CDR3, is DSGVTQTPKHLITATGQRVTLRCSPRSGDLSVYWYQQSLDQGLQFLIQYYNGEERAKGNILERFSAQQFPDLHSELNLSSLELGDSALYFCASTPSGSGQAFFGQGTRLTVV.

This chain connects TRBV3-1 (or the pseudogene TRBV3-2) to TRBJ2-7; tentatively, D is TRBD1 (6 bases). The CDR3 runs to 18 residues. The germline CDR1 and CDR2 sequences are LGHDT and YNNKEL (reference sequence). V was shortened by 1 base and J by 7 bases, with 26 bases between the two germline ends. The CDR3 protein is CASSQGALTGLRVGEQYF. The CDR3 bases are TGTGCCAGCAGCCAAGGGGCCCTAACAGGGTTAAGGGTAGGAGAGCAGTACTTC.

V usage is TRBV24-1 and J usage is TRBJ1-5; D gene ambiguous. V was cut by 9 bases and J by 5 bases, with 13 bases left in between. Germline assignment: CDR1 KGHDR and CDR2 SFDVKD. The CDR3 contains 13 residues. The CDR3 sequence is CATQDFPDQPQHF. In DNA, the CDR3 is TGTGCCACCCAAGACTTCCCCGATCAGCCCCAGCATTTT.

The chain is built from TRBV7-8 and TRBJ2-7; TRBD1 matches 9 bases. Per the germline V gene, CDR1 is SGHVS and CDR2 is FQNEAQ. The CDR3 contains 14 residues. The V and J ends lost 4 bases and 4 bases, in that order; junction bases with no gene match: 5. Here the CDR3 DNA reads TGTGCCAGCAGCTCGGACAGGGGATATTACGAGCAGTACTTC. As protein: CASSSDRGYYEQYF.

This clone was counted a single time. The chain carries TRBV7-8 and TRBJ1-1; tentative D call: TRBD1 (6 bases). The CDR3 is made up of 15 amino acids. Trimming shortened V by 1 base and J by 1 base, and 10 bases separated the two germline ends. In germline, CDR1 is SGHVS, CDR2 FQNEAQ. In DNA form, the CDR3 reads TGTGCCAGCAGCTTAGGGGGAGGGGGGAACACTGAAGCTTTCTTT. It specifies CASSLGGGGNTEAFF. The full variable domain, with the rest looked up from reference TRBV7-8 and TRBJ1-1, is GAGVSQSPRYKVAKRGQDVALRCDPISGHVSLFWYQQALGQGPEFLTYFQNEAQLDKSGLPSDRFFAERPEGSVSTLKIQRTQQEDSAVYLCASSLGGGGNTEAFFGQGTRLTVV.

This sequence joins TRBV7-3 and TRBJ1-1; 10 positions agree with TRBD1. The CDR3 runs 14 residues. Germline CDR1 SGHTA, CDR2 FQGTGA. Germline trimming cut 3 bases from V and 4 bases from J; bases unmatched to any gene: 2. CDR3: CASSLGTGVTEAFF. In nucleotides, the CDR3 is TGTGCCAGCAGCTTGGGGACAGGGGTCACTGAAGCTTTCTTT.

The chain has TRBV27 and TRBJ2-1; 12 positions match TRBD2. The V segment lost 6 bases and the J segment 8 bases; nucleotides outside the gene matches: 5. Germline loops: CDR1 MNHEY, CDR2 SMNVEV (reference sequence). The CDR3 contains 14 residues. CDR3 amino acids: CASRKLAGGHEQFF. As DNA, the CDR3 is TGTGCCAGCAGAAAGCTAGCGGGGGGGCATGAGCAGTTCTTC.

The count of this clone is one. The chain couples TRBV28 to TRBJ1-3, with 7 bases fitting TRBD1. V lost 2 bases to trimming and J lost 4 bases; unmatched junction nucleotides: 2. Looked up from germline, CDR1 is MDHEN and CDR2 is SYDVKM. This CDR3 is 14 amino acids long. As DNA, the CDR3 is TGTGCCAGCAGTTTAGACAGGGAGGGAAACACCATATATTTT. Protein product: CASSLDREGNTIYF. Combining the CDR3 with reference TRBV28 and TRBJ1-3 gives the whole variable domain DVKVTQSSRYLVKRTGEKVFLECVQDMDHENMFWYRQDPGLGLRLIYFSYDVKMKEKGDIPEGYSVSREKKERFSLILESASTNQTSMYLCASSLDREGNTIYFGEGSWLTVV.

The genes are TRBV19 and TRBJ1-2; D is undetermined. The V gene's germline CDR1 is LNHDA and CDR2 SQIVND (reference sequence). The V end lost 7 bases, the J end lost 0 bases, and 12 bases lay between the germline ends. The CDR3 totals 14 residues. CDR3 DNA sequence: TGTGCCAGTACCCTTGGGCCAGCTAACTATGGCTACACCTTC. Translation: CASTLGPANYGYTF.

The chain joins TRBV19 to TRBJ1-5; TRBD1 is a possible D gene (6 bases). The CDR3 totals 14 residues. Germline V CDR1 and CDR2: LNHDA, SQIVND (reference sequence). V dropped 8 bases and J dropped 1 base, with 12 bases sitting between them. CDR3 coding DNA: TGTGCCAGTTCGCAACAGGGAAGCAATCAGCCCCAGCATTTT. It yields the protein CASSQQGSNQPQHF.

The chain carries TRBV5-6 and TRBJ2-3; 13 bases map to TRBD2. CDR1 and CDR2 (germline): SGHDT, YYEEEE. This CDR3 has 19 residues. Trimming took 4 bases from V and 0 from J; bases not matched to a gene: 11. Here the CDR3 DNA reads TGTGCCAGCAGCACCGGACTAGCGGGGGAGTATACTAGCACAGATACGCAGTATTTT. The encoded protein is CASSTGLAGEYTSTDTQYF.